Here is one TCR beta chain with its context. V was pared by 4 bases and J by 3 bases, with 13 bases between. The CDR3 contains 15 residues. The data belong to a study of blood T cells in healthy people across ages. Then a second PCR, running about 6 to 11 cycles, was carried out with a sample-barcoded 5' primer and a J-beta primer mix. Via MiXCR, TCRdb re-called the 5' RACE reads, giving one row per CDR3 protein. The sample records approximately 600,000 distinct CDR3 sequences, under 65% being singletons. Sequenced material: blood. The receptor was derived from a man between 60 and 75 years old in good health. This chain uses TRBV12-3 or TRBV12-4 with TRBJ2-1, with a tentative D call TRBD1 (6 bases). The CDR3 region has the DNA TGTGCCAGCAGTTCCCGGGACATCGGCTACAATGAGCAGTTCTTC. Translated: CASSSRDIGYNEQFF.